The clone carrying this T cell receptor (beta chain) was seen more than once but under ten times. Trimming pared 4 bases from V and 1 base from J, leaving 12 bases between. The CDR3 covers 15 residues. The germline gives CDR1 SGHDT, CDR2 YYEEEE. The sample is drawn from a study of identical twins. Unique molecular identifiers were present on the cDNA, and a universal primer site came from template switching. TCRdb reprocessed the 5' RACE reads with MiXCR, giving one entry per CDR3 protein. The table includes under 500,000 distinct CDR3 sequences, 14% detected once. This same sample was also taken into another study, of yellow fever vaccine responses in identical twins.

This rearrangement joins TRBV5-6 to TRBJ2-4; D might be TRBD1 or TRBD2, each matching 5 bases. The sequence derives from a woman in her late teens or twenties in good health. The sequencing sample was made of CD4+ T cells sorted from blood. CDR3 residues: CASSGWGTAKNIQYF. DNA of the CDR3: TGTGCCAGCAGCGGCTGGGGGACGGCCAAAAACATTCAGTACTTC. The full variable domain, completed using reference TRBV5-6 and TRBJ2-4, is DAGVTQSPTHLIKTRGQQVTLRCSPKSGHDTVSWYQQALGQGPQFIFQYYEEEERQRGNFPDRFSGHQFPNYSSELNVNALLLGDSALYLCASSGWGTAKNIQYFGAGTRLSVL.